This T cell receptor (beta chain) was retrieved from a study of T cell repertoires in cytomegalovirus infection. As for the study in general: Public TCR beta signatures provided an indication of both CMV infection and a matching HLA type.

Each CDR3 protein is one row after TCRdb ran MiXCR on the reads. The table includes over 150,000 distinct CDR3 sequences, about 18% detected once. This clonotype was found a few times. Its antigen is unknown. Trimming removed 2 bases at V and 2 bases at J, with 10 bases between. The CDR3 runs to 14 residues. The V gene's germline CDR1 is SGHTA and CDR2 FQGNSA. General study points: In two of eight donors, the top clonotype was HLA-C-restricted CMV-specific. Totalled public TCR beta family frequency picked out people who carried CMV plus the relevant HLA.

Sequences were obtained from CD8+ T cells from PBMCs. V and J are TRBV7-2 and TRBJ2-7, with TRBD2 as a possible D gene (6 bases). The receptor was derived from a human donor in good health (CMV status not recorded). Some clones in this sample may be carry-over from other donors' samples. The DNA of the CDR3 is TGTGCCAGCAGCTTACGGGACTTCGCCTACGAGCAGTACTTC. This codes for CASSLRDFAYEQYF.